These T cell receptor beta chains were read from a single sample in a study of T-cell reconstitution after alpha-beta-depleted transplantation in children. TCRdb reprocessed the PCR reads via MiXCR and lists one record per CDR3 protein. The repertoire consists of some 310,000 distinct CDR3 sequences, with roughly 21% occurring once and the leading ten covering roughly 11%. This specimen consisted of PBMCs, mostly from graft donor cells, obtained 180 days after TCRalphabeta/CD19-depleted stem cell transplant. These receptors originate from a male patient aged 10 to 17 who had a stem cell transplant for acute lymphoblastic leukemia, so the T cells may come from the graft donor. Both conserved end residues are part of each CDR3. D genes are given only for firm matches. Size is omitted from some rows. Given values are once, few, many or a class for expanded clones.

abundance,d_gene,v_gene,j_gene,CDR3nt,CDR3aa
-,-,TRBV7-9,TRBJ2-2,TGTGCCAGCAGGATAGAAGGCGGGGAGCTGTTTTTT,CASRIEGGELFF
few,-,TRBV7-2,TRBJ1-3,TGTGCCAGCAGCAGAGCCCTCAGCTCTGGAAACACCATATATTTT,CASSRALSSGNTIYF
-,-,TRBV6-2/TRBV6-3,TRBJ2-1,TGTGCCAGCAGTTCAACACTTGGTTTACCGATCAATGAGCAGTTCTTC,CASSSTLGLPINEQFF
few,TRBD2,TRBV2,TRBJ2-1,TGTGCCAGCAGTGAAGCGGGACTAGCGACTAATGAGCAGTTCTTC,CASSEAGLATNEQFF
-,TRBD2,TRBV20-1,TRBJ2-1,TGCAGTGCTAGTGATGGGTTTGTCTTCGGCGGGAGAGAAGATGAGCAGTTCTTC,CSASDGFVFGGREDEQFF
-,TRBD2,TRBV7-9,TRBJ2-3,TGTGCCAGCAGCTCCGTAGCGGGAGTAGGAGATACGCAGTATTTT,CASSSVAGVGDTQYF
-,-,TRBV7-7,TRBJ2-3,TGTGCCAGCAGCCCCGGAGGGCGAACAGATACGCAGTATTTT,CASSPGGRTDTQYF
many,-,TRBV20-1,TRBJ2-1,TGCAGTGCTAGAAGGAGGGGTTTCCCCGACAATGAGCAGTTCTTC,CSARRRGFPDNEQFF
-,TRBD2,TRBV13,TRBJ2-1,TGTACCTTCTGCTTAGGGGTCGGAGCGGGAGGCTCCTACAATGAGCAGTTCTTC,CTFCLGVGAGGSYNEQFF
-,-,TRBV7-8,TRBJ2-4,TGTGCCAGCAGCTTAGCTCCCCTGTTAGCCAAAAACATTCAGTACTTC,CASSLAPLLAKNIQYF
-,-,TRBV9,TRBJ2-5,TGTGCCAGCAGCGTAGTCCCACGGGAAGAGACCCAGTACTTC,CASSVVPREETQYF
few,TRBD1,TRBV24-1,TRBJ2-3,TGTGCCACCAGTGTTGGACAGGCTTCGGGAGATACGCAGTATTTT,CATSVGQASGDTQYF
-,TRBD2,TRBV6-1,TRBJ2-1,TGTGCCAGCAGCGAGCCGGGACTAGCGGGAGGAGGATCCTACAATGAGCAGTTCTTC,CASSEPGLAGGGSYNEQFF
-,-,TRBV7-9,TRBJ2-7,TGTGCCAGCAGCTCGGGCGCGGCCTACGAGCAGTACTTC,CASSSGAAYEQYF
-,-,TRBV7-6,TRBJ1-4,TGTGCCAGCAGCTCCGGACGGGGAAATGAAAAACTGTTTTTT,CASSSGRGNEKLFF
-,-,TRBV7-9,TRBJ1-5,TGTGCCAGCAGCCCCATAAGAGGCGGCGATAGCAATCAGCCCCAGCATTTT,CASSPIRGGDSNQPQHF
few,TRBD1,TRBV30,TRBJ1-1,TGTGCCCGTGACAGGGTGGGAACTGAAGCTTTCTTT,CARDRVGTEAFF
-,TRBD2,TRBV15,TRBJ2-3,TGTGCCACCAGACGTAGCGGGAGGAGGGATACGCAGTATTTT,CATRRSGRRDTQYF
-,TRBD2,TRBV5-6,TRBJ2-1,TGTGCCAGCAGCCCCGTCCCGAGCGGGAGTAGAGTTCGGGGGCAGTTCTTC,CASSPVPSGSRVRGQFF
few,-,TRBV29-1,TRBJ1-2,TGCAGCGGCAGACAGACTAACTATGGCTACACCTTC,CSGRQTNYGYTF
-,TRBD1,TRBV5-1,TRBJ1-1,TGCGCCAGCAGCTTGGCCGGGACAGGGACCCCGGGCACTGAAGCTTTCTTT,CASSLAGTGTPGTEAFF
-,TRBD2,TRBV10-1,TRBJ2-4,TGCGCCAGCAGTGAGTCTACCCTCGCAACTAGCGGGAGGCCCGGACAGTACTTC,CASSESTLATSGRPGQYF
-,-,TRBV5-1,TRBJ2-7,TGCGCCAGCAGCTTCGACAGTGAGGGCTACGAGCAGTACTTC,CASSFDSEGYEQYF
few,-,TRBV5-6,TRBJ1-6,TGTGCCAGCAGCCTGGGGGGGAGGGTAAATTCACCCCTCCACTTT,CASSLGGRVNSPLHF